The 10 T cell receptor beta chains given below trace back to one sample, sequenced in a study of human T cells and chemical hapten exposure. TCRdb passed the RACE reads through MiXCR, listing each CDR3 protein once. Of around 350,000 distinct CDR3 sequences listed, 5% to 6.5% are singletons. The sample's time point: pre-sensitization, week 0. Documented treatment: therapeutic diphenylcyclopropenone sensitization with weekly scalp DPC. The sequencing here drew on whole blood, taken in connection with sensitization to the hapten diphenylcyclopropenone (DPC). These receptors originate from a woman aged 18-29 years with alopecia areata. Some clones in this sample may be carry-over from other donors' samples.

The sample holds a few counts of this clonotype. The chain combines TRBV6-2 or TRBV6-3 with TRBJ2-3; D is ambiguous. The germline CDR1 and CDR2 sequences are MNHEY and SVGEGT. The CDR3 consists of 16 residues. Trimming stripped 2 bases from V and 0 bases from J, with 12 bases between. This CDR3 reads CASSYPSSRSTDTQYF. The CDR3, as DNA: TGTGCCAGCAGTTACCCTTCAAGCAGAAGCACAGATACGCAGTATTTT.

This rearrangement joins TRBV20-1 to TRBJ1-6; D gene unclear. This CDR3 spans 16 amino acids. The germline gives CDR1 DFQATT, CDR2 SNEGSKA (reference sequence). V shed 1 base and J shed 5 bases, with 15 bases lying between them. In DNA, the CDR3 is TGCAGTGCTAGAGCTTTACTTGGCCGGGATAATTCACCCCTCCACTTT. It codes for CSARALLGRDNSPLHF.

In its sample, this clonotype was seen many times. This chain connects TRBV7-2 to TRBJ2-1, with 10 bases aligning to TRBD1. With 1 base clipped from V and 7 bases from J, the junction kept 7 bases outside the gene matches. The CDR3 is made up of 16 amino acids. From germline, CDR1 is SGHTA and CDR2 FQGNSA. The CDR3: CASSLDRRTGGNEQFF. CDR3 nucleotide sequence: TGTGCCAGCAGCTTAGACAGACGGACAGGGGGAAATGAGCAGTTCTTC.

This clonotype was detected only a few times. The V and J genes are TRBV5-1 and TRBJ2-1, with TRBD2 identical over 9 bases. In germline, CDR1 is SGHRS, CDR2 YFSETQ. The trim removed 5 bases at V and 6 bases at J, leaving 6 bases unmatched. CDR3 length: 14 amino acids. The CDR3 DNA follows: TGCGCCAGCAGGGCGGGGGGGCCGTCCAATGAGCAGTTCTTC. The encoded protein is CASRAGGPSNEQFF.

This chain links TRBV7-2 with TRBJ2-2; D not certain. This CDR3 comprises 14 residues. The V gene lost 7 bases and the J gene lost 4 bases, with 13 bases spanning the gap. Germline V gene lookup returns CDR1 SGHTA and CDR2 FQGNSA. CDR3 amino acids: CASKLSAPTGELFF. In DNA, the CDR3 is TGTGCCAGCAAACTTAGTGCGCCCACCGGGGAGCTGTTTTTT.

The V gene is TRBV20-1, the J gene TRBJ2-3; TRBD2 agrees at 12 bases. Germline lookup yields CDR1 DFQATT and CDR2 SNEGSKA (reference sequence). The length of the CDR3 is 19 residues. Trimming at V came to 6 bases and at J to 2 bases, leaving 18 bases not matched to a gene. The CDR3 region has the DNA TGCAGTGCCCGGCCCCCTAGCGGGGGGGCCCCAACCTCCACAGATACGCAGTATTTT. Its translation: CSARPPSGGAPTSTDTQYF.

This clonotype was seen a few times. The V call is TRBV6-5, the J call TRBJ2-5; 8 nucleotides match TRBD2. V lost 4 bases and J lost 4; bases outside the gene matches: 8. The germline V gene has CDR1 MNHEY and CDR2 SVGAGI. The CDR3 loop spans 15 amino acids. The CDR3 nucleotides read TGTGCCAGCAGTTCCGGTGCGGGGGGCAGAGAGACCCAGTACTTC. This gives the protein CASSSGAGGRETQYF.

In its sample, this clonotype was seen many times. The chain recombines TRBV6-2 or TRBV6-3 with TRBJ2-7; D uncertain. The V end was cut by 4 bases, the J end by 4 bases, with 17 bases between. From germline, CDR1 is MNHEY and CDR2 SVGEGT. The CDR3 runs 15 residues. The CDR3 DNA reads as TGTGCCAGCAGTTCCCAGTATGCTGAACGGTACGAGCAGTACTTC. It yields the protein CASSSQYAERYEQYF.

The CDR3 sequence: CASSPTGTGGNQPQHF. CDR3 nucleotide sequence: TGTGCCAGCTCACCGACAGGGACCGGCGGCAATCAGCCCCAGCATTTT. The chain combines TRBV18 with TRBJ1-5, with 7 bases aligning to TRBD1. The CDR3 runs to 16 residues. The junction had 7 bases not matched to a gene; V was cut back by 3 bases and J by 2 bases. Germline V gene lookup returns CDR1 KGHSH and CDR2 LQKENI. Complete variable domain (other parts from reference TRBV18 and TRBJ1-5): NAGVMQNPRHLVRRRGQEARLRCSPMKGHSHVYWYRQLPEEGLKFMVYLQKENIIDESGMPKERFSAEFPKEGPSILRIQQVVRGDSAAYFCASSPTGTGGNQPQHFGDGTRLSIL.

This clonotype was seen a few times. The chain links TRBV24-1 to TRBJ2-2; D might be TRBD1 (6 bases). The germline V gene has CDR1 KGHDR and CDR2 SFDVKD. Trimming left V 7 bases short and J 1 base short, with 6 bases between. This CDR3 comprises 13 residues. CDR3 DNA sequence: TGTGCCACCAGGGGACAGAACACCGGGGAGCTGTTTTTT. This encodes CATRGQNTGELFF.